The 26 T cell receptor beta chains presented below share a single source sample, sequenced in a study of T cells in pancreatic ductal adenocarcinoma. The selected patients with pancreatic ductal adenocarcinoma had surgery but no neoadjuvant therapy. The assay was immunoSEQ multiplex PCR, and TCRdb's table has in-frame clones only and misses some. This sample has about 30,000 clones, with around 90% found just once. The sequenced sample consisted of PBMCs. Receptors were obtained from a human donor with pancreatic ductal adenocarcinoma.

V gene TRBV5-8 combines with J gene TRBJ1-1; 9 nucleotides line up with TRBD1. Looked up from germline, CDR1 is SGHTS and CDR2 is YDEGEE. J lost 7 bases, V lost 3 bases, and 13 bases had no gene match. This CDR3 is 16 amino acids long. Here the CDR3 DNA reads TGTGCCAGCAGCTCCGGCGTTGACAGGGGGGTTTATGAAGCTTTCTTT. Its translation: CASSSGVDRGVYEAFF.

J is TRBJ1-4 and V is TRBV18; D not certain. Trimming left V 3 bases short and J 0 bases short, with 8 bases between. The CDR3 is 15 amino acids. Germline CDR1 is KGHSH and CDR2 is LQKENI. CDR3 in amino acids: CASSPRRATNEKLFF. The DNA of the CDR3 is TGTGCCAGCTCACCCAGGAGGGCAACTAATGAAAAACTGTTTTTT.

The CDR3 coding sequence is TGTGCCAGCTCACTAGACGTCCTACCGGTAGAGACCCAGTACTTC. Translated, it gives CASSLDVLPVETQYF. The chain carries TRBV18 and TRBJ2-5; D call uncertain. Germline CDR1 KGHSH, CDR2 LQKENI. The V end was cut by 4 bases, the J end by 4 bases, with 16 bases between. This CDR3 is 15 amino acids long.

The CDR3 is CASSSRGSYTF. The DNA of the CDR3 is TGTGCCAGCAGTTCCCGGGGAAGCTACACCTTC. The rearrangement joins TRBV9 to TRBJ1-2, with D uncertain. Between the trimmed V and J ends, which lost 5 bases and 9 bases, there was a span of 11 bases. Germline CDR1 reads SGDLS; CDR2 reads YYNGEE. The CDR3 totals 11 residues.

The V call is TRBV11-2, the J call TRBJ2-5; 8 bases are a match to TRBD2. This CDR3 contains 15 residues. J gave up 5 bases and V 1 base, and 6 bases lay outside the gene matches. Germline CDR1 and CDR2: SGHAT and FQNNGV. Here the CDR3 DNA reads TGTGCCAGCAGCTTAGCGGGACTAGGGGAGGAGACCCAGTACTTC. Translating it yields CASSLAGLGEETQYF.

The chain links TRBV28 to TRBJ2-1, with unresolved D. CDR3 size: 11 residues. Per the germline V gene, CDR1 is MDHEN and CDR2 is SYDVKM. Trimming removed 6 bases from V and 4 bases from J, with 4 bases in between. The chain's CDR3 is CASSGYNEQFF. For the CDR3, the DNA is TGTGCCAGCAGCGGTTACAATGAGCAGTTCTTC. Full variable domain (missing parts from reference TRBV28 and TRBJ2-1): DVKVTQSSRYLVKRTGEKVFLECVQDMDHENMFWYRQDPGLGLRLIYFSYDVKMKEKGDIPEGYSVSREKKERFSLILESASTNQTSMYLCASSGYNEQFFGPGTRLTVL.

The V and J genes are TRBV4-3 and TRBJ2-3, with 7 positions matching TRBD1. V trimming: 6 bases; J trimming: 3 bases; junction bases outside the gene matches: 6. Germline CDR1 reads LGHNA; CDR2 reads YSLEER. The CDR3 runs to 14 residues. The CDR3 coding sequence is TGCGCCAGCAGTGGGACAGCCTATACAGATACGCAGTATTTT. Translated: CASSGTAYTDTQYF.

The V and J genes are TRBV6-5 and TRBJ1-2, with unresolved D. In germline, CDR1 is MNHEY, CDR2 SVGAGI. The CDR3 length is 13 residues. V lost 6 bases, J lost 8 bases, and 16 bases lay in between. The DNA for the CDR3 is TGTGCCAGCAGCCTAGGAGCGTACGGCGGCTACACCTTC. This gives the protein CASSLGAYGGYTF.

The rearrangement links TRBV15 to TRBJ2-7; no clear D gene. The CDR3 loop spans 12 amino acids. CDR1 is LNHNV and CDR2 is YYDKDF in the germline V gene (reference sequence). V lost 0 bases, J lost 5 bases, and 5 bases lay in between. This chain's CDR3 is CATSRDLDEQYF. CDR3 DNA: TGTGCCACCAGCAGAGATTTGGACGAGCAGTACTTC.

The V and J genes are TRBV19 and TRBJ2-6; 8 nucleotides align to TRBD1. Germline assignment: CDR1 LNHDA and CDR2 SQIVND (reference sequence). This CDR3 is built from 17 residues. Trimming removed 1 base from V and 2 bases from J; junction bases left unmatched: 4. Here the CDR3 DNA reads TGTGCCAGTAGTATAGGGCAGGGGGCAGCTGGGGCCAACGTCCTGACTTTC. It encodes CASSIGQGAAGANVLTF.

V usage is TRBV29-1 and J usage is TRBJ2-7; 10 nucleotides agree with TRBD1. Per germline, CDR1 SQVTM and CDR2 ANQGSEA. This CDR3 spans 14 amino acids. J gave up 3 bases and V 4 bases, and 6 bases lay outside the gene matches. DNA of the CDR3: TGCAGCGTTGTAGGGGACAGGGGTTTCTACGAGCAGTACTTC. Encoded protein: CSVVGDRGFYEQYF.

The chain couples TRBV4-3 to TRBJ2-1; possible D gene TRBD2, 6 bases. The CDR3 extends over 16 amino acids. The V and J ends lost 0 bases and 2 bases respectively, with 11 bases between them. Germline V lookup: CDR1 LGHNA, CDR2 YSLEER. The CDR3 DNA sequence: TGCGCCAGCAGCCAAGACTTGGGGGAGGCCTACAATGAGCAGTTCTTC. This sequence encodes CASSQDLGEAYNEQFF.

This chain uses TRBV9 with TRBJ2-7, with D possibly being TRBD2 (5 bases). This CDR3 contains 14 residues. Trimming pared 4 bases from V and 1 base from J, leaving 12 bases between. Germline lookup yields CDR1 SGDLS and CDR2 YYNGEE. This chain's CDR3 is CASSRAQRSYEQYF. The CDR3 nucleotides read TGTGCCAGCAGCCGGGCCCAGCGGTCCTACGAGCAGTACTTC. The variable domain in full, with the rest retrieved from reference TRBV9 and TRBJ2-7, is DSGVTQTPKHLITATGQRVTLRCSPRSGDLSVYWYQQSLDQGLQFLIQYYNGEERAKGNILERFSAQQFPDLHSELNLSSLELGDSALYFCASSRAQRSYEQYFGPGTRLTVT.

The chain links TRBV11-3 to TRBJ1-5, with D unresolved. CDR3 length equals 13 residues. V was pared by 1 base and J by 4 bases, with 5 bases between. Germline CDR1 is SGHNT and CDR2 is YENEEA. This chain's CDR3 is CASSLGRNQPQHF. As DNA, the CDR3 is TGTGCCAGCAGCTTAGGCAGGAATCAGCCCCAGCATTTT.

The V and J genes are TRBV28 and TRBJ1-5; weak D call: TRBD1 (6 bases). V was pared by 5 bases and J by 11 bases, with 13 bases between. The CDR3 consists of 12 residues. Germline assignment: CDR1 MDHEN and CDR2 SYDVKM. CDR3 sequence (DNA): TGTGCCAGCAGTCCGACCGGGACATCCCAGCATTTT. Translated, it gives CASSPTGTSQHF.

The rearrangement joins TRBV16 to TRBJ2-2, with D possibly being TRBD2 (6 bases). V lost 1 base, J lost 6 bases, and 15 bases lay in between. This CDR3 has 16 amino acids. CDR1 and CDR2 (germline): KGHSY, FQNENV. CDR3 amino acids: CASSQFEAREPGELFF. CDR3 nucleotide sequence: TGTGCCAGCAGCCAATTTGAAGCACGGGAGCCCGGGGAGCTGTTTTTT.

The chain has TRBV18 and TRBJ1-4; no clear D gene. Per the germline V gene, CDR1 is KGHSH and CDR2 is LQKENI. This CDR3 comprises 12 residues. The V end lost 1 base, the J end lost 8 bases, and 5 bases lay between the germline ends. The CDR3 region is CASSPLGEKLFF. The CDR3 DNA is TGTGCCAGCTCACCACTTGGGGAAAAACTGTTTTTT.

The V gene is TRBV5-1, the J gene TRBJ2-7; 7 bases align to TRBD1. The V segment lost 4 bases and the J segment 1 base; nucleotides outside the gene matches: 5. CDR1 is SGHRS, CDR2 YFSETQ, per germline. This CDR3 contains 14 residues. CDR3 protein: CASSTEGASYEQYF. Written as DNA, the CDR3 is TGCGCCAGCAGCACTGAGGGGGCGTCCTACGAGCAGTACTTC.

V gene TRBV19 combines with J gene TRBJ1-4; D unclear. The CDR3 runs to 13 residues. Germline assignment: CDR1 LNHDA and CDR2 SQIVND (reference sequence). Trimming cost V 5 bases and J 7 bases, with 11 bases left between them. The CDR3 protein is CASSFSSGEKLFF. The CDR3, as DNA: TGTGCCAGTAGTTTCAGTAGTGGTGAAAAACTGTTTTTT.

Concerning this clone: One junction end disagrees with the germline gene, perhaps due to a read error. The V and J genes are TRBV29-1 and TRBJ1-1, with 7 bases that match TRBD1. The CDR3 spans 11 residues. Looked up from germline, CDR1 is SQVTM and CDR2 is ANQGSEA. The CDR3 here is CSVEGTVEAFF. The DNA of the CDR3 is TGCAGCGTCGAAGGGACAGTAGAAGCTTTCTTT.

The chain's CDR3 is CSTRRTSLADEQFF. The CDR3 region has the DNA TGCAGCACTAGAAGGACTAGCTTGGCGGATGAGCAGTTCTTC. The chain is built from TRBV29-1 and TRBJ2-1; 8 bases are a match to TRBD2. The V and J ends lost 8 bases and 8 bases, in that order; junction bases with no gene match: 14. In germline, CDR1 is SQVTM, CDR2 ANQGSEA. The CDR3 has 14 amino acids.

Written as DNA, the CDR3 is TGTGCCAGCAGCTTAACAGGGGGCCAGAACTATGGCTACACCTTC. Encoded protein: CASSLTGGQNYGYTF. This chain joins TRBV11-2 and TRBJ1-2; 9 bases map to TRBD1. This CDR3 is built from 15 residues. Losses at the gene ends were 2 bases for V and 2 bases for J; bases not matched to a gene: 3. Germline V gene lookup returns CDR1 SGHAT and CDR2 FQNNGV.

This clone was found once. The chain joins TRBV28 to TRBJ2-6; D is perhaps TRBD1 (5 bases). There are 16 residues in the CDR3. Looked up from germline, CDR1 is MDHEN and CDR2 is SYDVKM. V was clipped by 3 bases and J by 4 bases, with 13 bases between them. The CDR3 sequence: CASSFVPGPGANVLTF. In DNA form, the CDR3 reads TGTGCCAGCAGTTTTGTTCCAGGGCCCGGGGCCAACGTCCTGACTTTC.

The chain is built from TRBV6-6 and TRBJ2-1; 9 bases map to TRBD2. This CDR3 contains 16 residues. Germline CDR1 MNHNY, CDR2 SVGAGI (reference sequence). Unmatched junction bases numbered 11, after V lost 6 bases and J lost 5 bases. CDR3 nucleotides: TGTGCCAGCAGGCCCTCCGGGACTAGCAGCCACAATGAGCAGTTCTTC. Translating it yields CASRPSGTSSHNEQFF.

J is TRBJ2-7 and V is TRBV4-2; 9 bases match TRBD1. CDR1 and CDR2 from the germline V gene are LGHNA and YNFKEQ. This CDR3 contains 14 residues. J was trimmed by 6 bases and V by 2 bases; bases with no gene match: 5. The DNA of the CDR3 is TGTGCCAGCAGCCAACCGGGACAGGGCCCCGAGCAGTACTTC. This translates into CASSQPGQGPEQYF.

The chain uses TRBV19 and TRBJ2-1; 11 nucleotides line up with TRBD1. V was pared by 3 bases and J by 4 bases, with 2 bases of the junction left unmatched. The CDR3 is 15 residues long. Germline V CDR1 and CDR2: LNHDA, SQIVND (reference sequence). The CDR3 reads CASSIGTGGYNEQFF. The CDR3 DNA reads TGTGCCAGTAGTATTGGGACAGGGGGTTACAATGAGCAGTTCTTC.